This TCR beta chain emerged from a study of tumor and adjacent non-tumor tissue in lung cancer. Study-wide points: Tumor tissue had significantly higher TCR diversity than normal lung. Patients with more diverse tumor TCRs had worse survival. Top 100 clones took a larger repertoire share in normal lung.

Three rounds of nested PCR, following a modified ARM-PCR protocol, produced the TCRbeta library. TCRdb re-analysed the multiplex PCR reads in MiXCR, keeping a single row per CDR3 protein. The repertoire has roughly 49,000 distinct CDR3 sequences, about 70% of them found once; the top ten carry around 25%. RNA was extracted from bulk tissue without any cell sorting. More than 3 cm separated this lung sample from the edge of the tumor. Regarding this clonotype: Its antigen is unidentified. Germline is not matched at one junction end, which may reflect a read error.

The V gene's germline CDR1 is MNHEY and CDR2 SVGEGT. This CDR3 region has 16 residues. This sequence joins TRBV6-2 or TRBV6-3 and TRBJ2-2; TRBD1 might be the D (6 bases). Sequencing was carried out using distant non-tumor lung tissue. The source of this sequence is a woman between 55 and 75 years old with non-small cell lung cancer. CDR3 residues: CSSGLGGAQHTGELLF. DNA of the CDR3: TGTTCCAGCGGCCTAGGGGGAGCTCAGCACACCGGGGAGCTGCTTTTT.